The 18 T cell receptor beta chains presented below share a single source sample, sequenced in a study of blood T cell repertoires in COVID-19. Sequencing used immunoSEQ multiplex PCR; TCRdb keeps in-frame clones, though not all of them. The table shows 350,000 or so clones, with 85% to 90% occurring only once. The sequencing sample was made of PBMCs or T cells enriched from blood (not recorded which). The receptors stem from a woman in her 30s who had been exposed to COVID-19.

The chain links TRBV28 to TRBJ1-5; TRBD1 matches 7 bases. V dropped 4 bases and J dropped 11; count of bases not matched to a gene: 5. CDR3 length equals 12 residues. The germline V gene encodes CDR1 MDHEN and CDR2 SYDVKM. The CDR3: CASSSTGVAQHF. The CDR3, as DNA: TGTGCCAGCAGTTCAACAGGGGTGGCCCAGCATTTT.

This rearrangement joins TRBV11-2 to TRBJ2-7, with TRBD1 matching over 7 bases. The CDR3 is 15 residues long. The germline CDR1 and CDR2 sequences are SGHAT and FQNNGV. V dropped 0 bases and J dropped 1; count of bases not matched to a gene: 3. DNA for the CDR3: TGTGCCAGCAGCTTAGACCCAGGGGGTTCCTACGAGCAGTACTTC. Its protein is CASSLDPGGSYEQYF.

V usage is TRBV9 and J usage is TRBJ1-1; D gene ambiguous. The V end lost 0 bases, the J end lost 4 bases, and 10 bases lay between the germline ends. This CDR3 has 14 residues. In germline, CDR1 is SGDLS, CDR2 YYNGEE. CDR3 in DNA: TGTGCCAGCAGCGTAGAACCGGCGGCCACTGAAGCTTTCTTT. Encoded protein: CASSVEPAATEAFF.

This rearrangement joins TRBV5-8 to TRBJ2-7; D perhaps matches TRBD2 (5 bases). The CDR3 covers 14 residues. Germline V CDR1 and CDR2: SGHTS, YDEGEE. Deletions cut 3 bases from V and 3 bases from J, with 13 bases between. CDR3: CASSSLHAGYEQYF. The CDR3 DNA follows: TGTGCCAGCAGCTCCCTCCATGCGGGCTACGAGCAGTACTTC.

This clone was observed a handful of times. J is TRBJ2-1 and V is TRBV10-1, with 9 bases identical to TRBD1. The trim removed 3 bases at V and 5 bases at J, leaving 8 bases unmatched. This CDR3 has 16 residues. In germline, CDR1 is WNHNN, CDR2 SYGVQD (reference sequence). CDR3 region: CASSDGDRVVNNEQFF. For the CDR3, the DNA is TGCGCCAGCAGTGACGGGGACAGGGTCGTTAACAATGAGCAGTTCTTC.

The genes are TRBV9 and TRBJ2-1; no clear D gene. The CDR3 covers 14 residues. The ends were cut back, 3 bases at V and 7 bases at J, with 14 bases in the middle. Germline V gene sequence: CDR1 SGDLS, CDR2 YYNGEE. The CDR3 DNA reads TGTGCCAGCAGCGCCTTACCCTCAGATAATGAGCAGTTCTTC. Translating gives CASSALPSDNEQFF.

V and J are TRBV7-3 and TRBJ2-1; 8 positions agree with TRBD2. Germline V gives CDR1 SGHTA, CDR2 FQGTGA. Losses at the gene ends were 5 bases for V and 7 bases for J; bases not matched to a gene: 13. This CDR3 region has 16 residues. The CDR3 loop is CASSRPGRATGNEQFF. CDR3 nucleotide sequence: TGTGCCAGCAGCCGACCCGGGAGGGCCACGGGGAATGAGCAGTTCTTC.

The chain uses TRBV28 and TRBJ2-1; 7 nucleotides agree with TRBD1. The CDR3 length is 14 residues. Germline CDR1 reads MDHEN; CDR2 reads SYDVKM. With 8 bases clipped from V and 5 bases from J, the junction kept 9 bases outside the gene matches. The CDR3 bases are TGTGCCAGCGAGACAGGGCTAAGTAACAATGAGCAGTTCTTC. Amino acid sequence: CASETGLSNNEQFF.

The chain employs TRBV13 and TRBJ2-1, with 11 bases lining up with TRBD2. This CDR3 spans 17 amino acids. V shed 5 bases and J 6 bases; nucleotides not matched to a gene: 12. Germline V gives CDR1 PRHDT, CDR2 FYEKMQ (reference sequence). The CDR3 reads CASSKSGIAGGPNEQFF. CDR3 nucleotide sequence: TGTGCCAGCAGCAAAAGCGGCATAGCGGGAGGGCCCAATGAGCAGTTCTTC. The whole variable domain, filled in from reference TRBV13 and TRBJ2-1, reads AAGVIQSPRHLIKEKRETATLKCYPIPRHDTVYWYQQGPGQDPQFLISFYEKMQSDKGSIPDRFSAQQFSDYHSELNMSSLELGDSALYFCASSKSGIAGGPNEQFFGPGTRLTVL.

The chain links TRBV12-3 or TRBV12-4 to TRBJ1-2, with a weak D call TRBD1 (5 bases). With 3 bases removed from V and 8 bases from J, the gap between germline ends came to 13 bases. The CDR3 totals 13 residues. The CDR3 protein is CASSFVAGRGYTF. CDR3 DNA: TGTGCCAGCAGTTTCGTGGCAGGGCGAGGCTACACCTTC.

The genes are TRBV28 and TRBJ2-1, with TRBD1 identical over 8 bases. The J segment lost 9 bases and the V segment lost 5 bases, leaving 15 bases of the junction unmatched. This CDR3 comprises 16 residues. Germline loops: CDR1 MDHEN, CDR2 SYDVKM. The CDR3 loop is CASSQPVTGVKGEQFF. The CDR3 region has the DNA TGTGCCAGCAGTCAACCCGTGACAGGGGTCAAGGGTGAGCAGTTCTTC.

This sequence joins TRBV7-9 and TRBJ2-7, with TRBD1 matching 7 bases. V gave up 5 bases and J gave up 5 bases; unmatched junction bases: 9. The CDR3 covers 14 residues. Germline CDR1 is SEHNR and CDR2 is FQNEAQ (reference sequence). CDR3 bases: TGTGCCAGCAGCCCACGCACAGGGGCAAACGAGCAGTACTTC. Translation gives CASSPRTGANEQYF.

The chain has TRBV7-9 and TRBJ1-4; D is perhaps TRBD1 (5 bases). The V gene lost 1 base and the J gene lost 5 bases, with 14 bases spanning the gap. Germline CDR1 reads SEHNR; CDR2 reads FQNEAQ (reference sequence). CDR3 length: 16 residues. In nucleotides, the CDR3 is TGTGCCAGCAGCTTAGTCGTAGCAGGGTCGAATGAAAAACTGTTTTTT. Encoded protein: CASSLVVAGSNEKLFF.

This rearrangement joins TRBV11-3 to TRBJ1-2; unclear D gene. This CDR3 spans 12 amino acids. CDR1 and CDR2 from the germline V gene are SGHNT and YENEEA. V lost 5 bases, J lost 7 bases, and 11 bases lay in between. The CDR3 DNA reads as TGTGCCAGCAGCCTCCATGCGGCTGGCTACACCTTC. Protein product: CASSLHAAGYTF.

This clone has only a few counts. The rearrangement joins TRBV27 to TRBJ2-1; D gene ambiguous. This CDR3 spans 17 amino acids. Trimming shortened V by 6 bases and J by 0 bases, and 18 bases separated the two germline ends. Germline V gene lookup returns CDR1 MNHEY and CDR2 SMNVEV (reference sequence). The CDR3 region has the DNA TGTGCCAGCAGCCCAATAGTCCCCACCCTCTCCTACAATGAGCAGTTCTTC. This gives the protein CASSPIVPTLSYNEQFF.

The V and J genes are TRBV7-8 and TRBJ2-7; 7 bases match TRBD2. CDR3 length: 14 residues. Germline lookup yields CDR1 SGHVS and CDR2 FQNEAQ. Trimming removed 5 bases from V and 2 bases from J; junction bases left unmatched: 6. DNA for the CDR3: TGTGCCAGCAGCGTGACTAGCTCTCCCTACGAGCAGTACTTC. Its protein product is CASSVTSSPYEQYF.

This chain links TRBV7-2 with TRBJ1-1; 8 positions match TRBD1. The CDR3 extends over 15 amino acids. The V gene's germline CDR1 is SGHTA and CDR2 FQGNSA. J lost 1 base, V lost 3 bases, and 4 bases had no gene match. The DNA of the CDR3 is TGTGCCAGCAGCTTTCGGACAGGGTCGAACACTGAAGCTTTCTTT. Translation gives CASSFRTGSNTEAFF.

This clone was found once. The chain carries TRBV10-1 and TRBJ2-7, with 7 bases that match TRBD2. The CDR3 is 14 residues long. Germline V gives CDR1 WNHNN, CDR2 SYGVQD (reference sequence). Unmatched junction bases numbered 8, after V lost 3 bases and J lost 6 bases. The CDR3 DNA is TGCGCCAGCAGTGAAGCGGGATGGGGCGGCGAGCAGTACTTC. This sequence encodes CASSEAGWGGEQYF.